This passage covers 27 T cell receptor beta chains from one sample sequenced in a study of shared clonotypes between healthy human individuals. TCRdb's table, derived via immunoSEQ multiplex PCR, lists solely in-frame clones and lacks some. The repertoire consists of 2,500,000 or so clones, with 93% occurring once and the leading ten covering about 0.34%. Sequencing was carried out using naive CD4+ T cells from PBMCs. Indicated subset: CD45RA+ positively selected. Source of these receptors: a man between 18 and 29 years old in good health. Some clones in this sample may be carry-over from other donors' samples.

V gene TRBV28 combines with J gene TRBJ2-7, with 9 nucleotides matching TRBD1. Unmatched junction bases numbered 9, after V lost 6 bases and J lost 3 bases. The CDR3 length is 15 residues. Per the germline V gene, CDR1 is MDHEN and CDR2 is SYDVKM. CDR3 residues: CASSQTGTGYYEQYF. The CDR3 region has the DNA TGTGCCAGCAGCCAAACCGGGACAGGGTACTACGAGCAGTACTTC.

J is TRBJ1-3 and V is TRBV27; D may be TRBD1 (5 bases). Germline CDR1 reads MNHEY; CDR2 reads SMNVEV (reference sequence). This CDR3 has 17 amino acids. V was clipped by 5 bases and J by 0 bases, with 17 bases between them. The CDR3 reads CASSPRQPISSGNTIYF. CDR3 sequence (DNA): TGTGCCAGCAGTCCCCGACAGCCCATTAGCTCTGGAAACACCATATATTTT.

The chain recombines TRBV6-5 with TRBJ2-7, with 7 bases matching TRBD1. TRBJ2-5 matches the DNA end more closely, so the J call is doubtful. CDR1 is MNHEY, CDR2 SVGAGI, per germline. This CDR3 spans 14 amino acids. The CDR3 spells CASRVTGLRETQYF. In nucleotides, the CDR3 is TGTGCCAGCAGGGTGACAGGGCTAAGAGAGACCCAGTACTTC.

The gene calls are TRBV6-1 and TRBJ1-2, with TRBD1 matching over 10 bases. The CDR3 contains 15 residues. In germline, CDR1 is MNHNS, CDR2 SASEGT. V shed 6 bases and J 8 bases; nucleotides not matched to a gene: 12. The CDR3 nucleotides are TGTGCCAGCAGCAGAACCGGGACAGGGGCTGCGGGCTACACCTTC. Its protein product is CASSRTGTGAAGYTF.

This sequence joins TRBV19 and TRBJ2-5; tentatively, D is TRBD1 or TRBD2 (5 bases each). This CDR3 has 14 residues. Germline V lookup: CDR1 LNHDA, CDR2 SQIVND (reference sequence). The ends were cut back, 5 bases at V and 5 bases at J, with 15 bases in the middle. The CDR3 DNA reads TGTGCCAGTAGTTTCCGGGACCATAGGGAGACCCAGTACTTC. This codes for CASSFRDHRETQYF.

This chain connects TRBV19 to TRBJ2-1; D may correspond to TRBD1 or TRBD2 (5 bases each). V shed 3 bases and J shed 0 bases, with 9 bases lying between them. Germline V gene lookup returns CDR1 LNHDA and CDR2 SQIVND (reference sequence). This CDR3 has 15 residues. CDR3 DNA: TGTGCCAGTAGTATGTGGGGGAGCTCCTACAATGAGCAGTTCTTC. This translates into CASSMWGSSYNEQFF.

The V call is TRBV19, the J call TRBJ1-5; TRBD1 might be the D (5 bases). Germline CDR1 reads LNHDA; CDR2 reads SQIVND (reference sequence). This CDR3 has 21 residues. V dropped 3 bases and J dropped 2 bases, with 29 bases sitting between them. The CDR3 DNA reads TGTGCCAGTAGTATGGAGCGGGGACGACAGACGACCCTTTATGGCAATCAGCCCCAGCATTTT. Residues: CASSMERGRQTTLYGNQPQHF.

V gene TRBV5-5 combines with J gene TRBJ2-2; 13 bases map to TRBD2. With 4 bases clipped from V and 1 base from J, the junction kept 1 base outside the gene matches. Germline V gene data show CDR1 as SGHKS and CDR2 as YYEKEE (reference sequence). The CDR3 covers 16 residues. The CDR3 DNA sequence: TGTGCCAGCAGCAGACTAGCGGGAGGGAACACCGGGGAGCTGTTTTTT. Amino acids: CASSRLAGGNTGELFF. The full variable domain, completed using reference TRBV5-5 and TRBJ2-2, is DAGVTQSPTHLIKTRGQQVTLRCSPISGHKSVSWYQQVLGQGPQFIFQYYEKEERGRGNFPDRFSARQFPNYSSELNVNALLLGDSALYLCASSRLAGGNTGELFFGEGSRLTVL.

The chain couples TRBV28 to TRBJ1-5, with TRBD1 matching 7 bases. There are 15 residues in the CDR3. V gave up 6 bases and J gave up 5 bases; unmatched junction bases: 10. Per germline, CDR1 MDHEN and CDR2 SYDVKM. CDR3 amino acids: CASSRRTGTDQPQHF. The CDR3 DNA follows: TGTGCCAGCAGCCGACGTACAGGGACAGATCAGCCCCAGCATTTT.

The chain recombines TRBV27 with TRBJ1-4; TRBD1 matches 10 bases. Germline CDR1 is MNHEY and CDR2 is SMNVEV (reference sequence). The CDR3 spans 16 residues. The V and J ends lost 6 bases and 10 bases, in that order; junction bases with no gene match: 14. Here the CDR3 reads CASRTHLTGGAGKLFF. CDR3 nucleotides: TGTGCCAGCAGGACTCACCTGACAGGGGGCGCGGGAAAACTGTTTTTT.

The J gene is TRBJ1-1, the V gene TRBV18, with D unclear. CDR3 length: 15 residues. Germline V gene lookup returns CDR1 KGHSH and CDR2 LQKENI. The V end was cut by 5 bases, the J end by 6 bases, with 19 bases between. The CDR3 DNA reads TGTGCCAGCTCATTACAACAGACTCTAGAGGCTGAAGCTTTCTTT. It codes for CASSLQQTLEAEAFF.

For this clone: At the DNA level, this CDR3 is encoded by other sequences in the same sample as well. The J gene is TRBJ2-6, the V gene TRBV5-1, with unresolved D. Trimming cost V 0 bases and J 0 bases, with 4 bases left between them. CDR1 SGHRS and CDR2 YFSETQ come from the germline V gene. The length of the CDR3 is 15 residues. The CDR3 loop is CASSLGNSGANVLTF. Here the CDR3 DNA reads TGCGCCAGCAGCTTGGGAAACTCTGGGGCCAACGTCCTGACTTTC.

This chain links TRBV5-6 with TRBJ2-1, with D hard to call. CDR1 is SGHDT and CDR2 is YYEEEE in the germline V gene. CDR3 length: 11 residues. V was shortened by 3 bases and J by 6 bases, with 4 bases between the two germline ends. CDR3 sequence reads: CASSSFNEQFF. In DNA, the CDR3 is TGTGCCAGCAGCTCGTTCAATGAGCAGTTCTTC.

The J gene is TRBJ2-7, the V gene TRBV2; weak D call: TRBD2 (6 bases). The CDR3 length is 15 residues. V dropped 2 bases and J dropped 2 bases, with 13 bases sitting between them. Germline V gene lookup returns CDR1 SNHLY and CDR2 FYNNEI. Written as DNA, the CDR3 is TGTGCCAGCAGTGAAATCGGGGGAGCCACCTACGAGCAGTACTTC. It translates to CASSEIGGATYEQYF.

CDR3: CASSIDDRGDTEAFF. CDR3 coding DNA: TGTGCCAGTAGTATCGATGACAGGGGTGACACTGAAGCTTTCTTT. This chain joins TRBV19 and TRBJ1-1; 8 bases are a match to TRBD1. V trimming: 3 bases; J trimming: 3 bases; junction bases outside the gene matches: 6. CDR1 and CDR2 from the germline V gene are LNHDA and SQIVND (reference sequence). This CDR3 has 15 amino acids.

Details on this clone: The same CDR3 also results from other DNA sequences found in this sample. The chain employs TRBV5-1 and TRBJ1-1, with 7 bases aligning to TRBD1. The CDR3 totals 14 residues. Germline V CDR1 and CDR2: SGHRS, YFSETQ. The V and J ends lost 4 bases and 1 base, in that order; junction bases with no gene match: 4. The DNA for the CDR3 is TGCGCCAGCAGCGGGGACAGATCGAACACTGAAGCTTTCTTT. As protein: CASSGDRSNTEAFF.

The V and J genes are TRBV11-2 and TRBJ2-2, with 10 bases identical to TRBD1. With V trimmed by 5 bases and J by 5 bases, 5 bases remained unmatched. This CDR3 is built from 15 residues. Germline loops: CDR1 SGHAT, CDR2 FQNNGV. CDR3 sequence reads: CASSLTGGATGELFF. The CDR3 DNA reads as TGTGCCAGCAGCCTGACAGGGGGCGCGACCGGGGAGCTGTTTTTT.

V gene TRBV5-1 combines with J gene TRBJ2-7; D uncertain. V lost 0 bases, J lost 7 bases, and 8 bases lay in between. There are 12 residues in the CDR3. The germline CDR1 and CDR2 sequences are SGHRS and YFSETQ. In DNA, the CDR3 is TGCGCCAGCAGCTTGGACGGGTGGGAGCAGTACTTC. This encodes CASSLDGWEQYF.

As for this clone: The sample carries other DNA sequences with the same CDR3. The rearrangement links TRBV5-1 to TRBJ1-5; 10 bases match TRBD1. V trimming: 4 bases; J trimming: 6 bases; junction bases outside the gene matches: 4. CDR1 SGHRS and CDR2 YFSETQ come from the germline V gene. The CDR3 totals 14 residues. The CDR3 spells CASSPGTGVQPQHF. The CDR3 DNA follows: TGCGCCAGCAGCCCCGGGACAGGGGTTCAGCCCCAGCATTTT.

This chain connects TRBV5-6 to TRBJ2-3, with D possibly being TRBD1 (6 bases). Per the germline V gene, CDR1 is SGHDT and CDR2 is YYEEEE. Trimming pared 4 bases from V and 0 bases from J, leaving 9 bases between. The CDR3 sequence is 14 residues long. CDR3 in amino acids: CASSLDSSTDTQYF. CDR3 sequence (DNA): TGTGCCAGCAGCCTGGACAGTAGCACAGATACGCAGTATTTT.

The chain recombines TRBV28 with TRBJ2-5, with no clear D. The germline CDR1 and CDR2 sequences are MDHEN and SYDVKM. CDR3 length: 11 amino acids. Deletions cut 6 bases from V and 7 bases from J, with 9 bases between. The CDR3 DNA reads TGTGCCAGCAGCTGGGGTTCGACCCAGTACTTC. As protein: CASSWGSTQYF.

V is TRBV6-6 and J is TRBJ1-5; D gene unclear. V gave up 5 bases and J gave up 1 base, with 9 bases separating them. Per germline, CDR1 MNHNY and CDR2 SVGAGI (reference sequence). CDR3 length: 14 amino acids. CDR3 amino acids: CASSPTESNQPQHF. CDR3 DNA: TGTGCCAGCAGTCCCACGGAGAGCAATCAGCCCCAGCATTTT.

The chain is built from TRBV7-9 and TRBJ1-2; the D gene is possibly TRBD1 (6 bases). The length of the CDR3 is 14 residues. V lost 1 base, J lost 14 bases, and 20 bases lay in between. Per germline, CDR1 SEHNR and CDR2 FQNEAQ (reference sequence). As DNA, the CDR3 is TGTGCCAGCAGCTTAGTCGACAGGAGATATGGCTGGACCTTC. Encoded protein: CASSLVDRRYGWTF. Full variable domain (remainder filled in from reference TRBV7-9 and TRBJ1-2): DTGVSQNPRHKITKRGQNVTFRCDPISEHNRLYWYRQTLGQGPEFLTYFQNEAQLEKSRLLSDRFSAERPKGSFSTLEIQRTEQGDSAMYLCASSLVDRRYGWTFGSGTRLTVV.

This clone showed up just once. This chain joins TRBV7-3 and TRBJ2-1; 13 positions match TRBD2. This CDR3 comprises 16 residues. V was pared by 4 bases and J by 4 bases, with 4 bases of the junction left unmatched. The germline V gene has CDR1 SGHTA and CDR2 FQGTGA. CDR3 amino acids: CASSSSTSGRYNEQFF. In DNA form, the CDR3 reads TGTGCCAGCAGCTCATCGACTAGCGGGAGGTACAATGAGCAGTTCTTC.

CDR3 loop: CATHRRQGISGYTF. The CDR3 nucleotides are TGTGCCACCCACCGTAGACAGGGGATATCTGGCTACACCTTC. The chain has TRBV6-1 and TRBJ1-2; 8 bases map to TRBD1. Per the germline V gene, CDR1 is MNHNS and CDR2 is SASEGT. The CDR3 covers 14 residues. V lost 10 bases, J lost 7 bases, and 14 bases stayed unmatched.

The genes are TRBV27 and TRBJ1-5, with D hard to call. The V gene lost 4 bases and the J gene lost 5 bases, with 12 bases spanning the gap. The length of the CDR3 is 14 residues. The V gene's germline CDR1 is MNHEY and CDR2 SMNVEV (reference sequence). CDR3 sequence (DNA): TGTGCCAGCAGTTCACCCGGGCCTCATCAGCCCCAGCATTTT. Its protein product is CASSSPGPHQPQHF.

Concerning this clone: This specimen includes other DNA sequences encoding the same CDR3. CDR3 sequence reads: CASSLAGPSYNEQFF. CDR3 coding DNA: TGTGCCAGCAGCTTAGCTGGCCCCTCCTACAATGAGCAGTTCTTC. V and J are TRBV7-2 and TRBJ2-1; D is ambiguous. Looked up from germline, CDR1 is SGHTA and CDR2 is FQGNSA. The CDR3 runs to 15 residues. V lost 0 bases and J lost 0, with 6 bases in between.